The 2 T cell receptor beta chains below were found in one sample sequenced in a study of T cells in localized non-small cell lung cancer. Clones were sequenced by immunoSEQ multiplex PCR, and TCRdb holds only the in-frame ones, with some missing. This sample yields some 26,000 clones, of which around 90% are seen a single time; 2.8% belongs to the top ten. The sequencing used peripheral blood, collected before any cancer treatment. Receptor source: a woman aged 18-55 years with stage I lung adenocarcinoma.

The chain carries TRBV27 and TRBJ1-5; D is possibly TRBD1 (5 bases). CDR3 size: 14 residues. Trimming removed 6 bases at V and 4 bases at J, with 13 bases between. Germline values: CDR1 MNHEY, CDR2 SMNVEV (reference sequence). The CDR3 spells CASSPGGGNQPQHF. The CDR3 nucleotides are TGTGCCAGCAGCCCGGGGGGAGGTAATCAGCCCCAGCATTTT.

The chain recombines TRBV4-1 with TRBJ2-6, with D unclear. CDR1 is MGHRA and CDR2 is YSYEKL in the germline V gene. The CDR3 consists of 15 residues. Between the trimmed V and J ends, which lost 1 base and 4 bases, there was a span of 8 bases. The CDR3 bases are TGCGCCAGCAGCCAAGTGGGGTCCGGGGCCAACGTCCTGACTTTC. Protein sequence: CASSQVGSGANVLTF.